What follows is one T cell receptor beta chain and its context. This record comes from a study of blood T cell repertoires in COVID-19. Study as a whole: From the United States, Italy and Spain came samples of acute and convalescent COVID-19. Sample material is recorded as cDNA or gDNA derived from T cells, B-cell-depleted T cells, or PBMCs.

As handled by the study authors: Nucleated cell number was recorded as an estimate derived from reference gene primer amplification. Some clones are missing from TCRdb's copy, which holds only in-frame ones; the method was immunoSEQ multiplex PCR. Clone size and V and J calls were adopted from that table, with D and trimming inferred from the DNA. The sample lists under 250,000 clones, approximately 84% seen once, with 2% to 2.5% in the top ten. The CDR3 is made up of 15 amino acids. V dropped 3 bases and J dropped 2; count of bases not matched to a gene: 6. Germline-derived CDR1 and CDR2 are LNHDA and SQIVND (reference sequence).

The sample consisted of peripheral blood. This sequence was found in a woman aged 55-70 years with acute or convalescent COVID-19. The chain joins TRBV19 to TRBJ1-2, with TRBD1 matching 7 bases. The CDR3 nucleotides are TGTGCCAGTAGTATCGGAACAGGGGCGAACTATGGCTACACCTTC. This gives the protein CASSIGTGANYGYTF.